This T cell receptor (beta chain) came from a study of blood T cell repertoires in COVID-19. Overall study context: COVID-19 samples from acute and convalescent phases originated in the United States, Italy and Spain.

Trimming shortened V by 6 bases and J by 3 bases, and 11 bases separated the two germline ends. CDR3 size: 14 residues. CDR1 is MNHEY, CDR2 SMNVEV, per germline (reference sequence). In the original processing: Amplification of reference gene primers was used by the study to estimate nucleated cell counts. Clones were sequenced by immunoSEQ multiplex PCR, and TCRdb holds only the in-frame ones, with some missing. Clone size and V and J calls were adopted from that table, with D and trimming inferred from the DNA. The table shows around 250,000 clones, with 80% to 90% occurring only once. Cohort assignment relied on participant-reported clinical history.

This chain links TRBV27 with TRBJ2-2, with D possibly TRBD2 on 5 matching bases. The sequenced sample consisted of PBMCs or T cells enriched from blood (not recorded which). The TCR was taken from a woman between 35 and 50 years old who had been exposed to COVID-19. The chain's CDR3 is CASRPAAYTGELFF. In DNA, the CDR3 is TGTGCCAGCAGACCAGCGGCTTACACCGGGGAGCTGTTTTTT.